Ten or more counts support the clone carrying this TCR beta chain. The antigen is not known. This record belongs to a study of neurological immune-mediated disorders. Study observations and caveats: According to phylogenetic grouping, one related-CDR3 cluster, a possible signature, contained the repertoires of 18 of 34 multiple sclerosis patients. As far as clinical or MRI features were concerned, none was associated with the multiple sclerosis repertoire cluster.

cDNA synthesis was performed by 5'RACE with 10-nucleotide random UMIs. TCRdb used MiXCR to reprocess the 5' RACE reads, holding one entry per CDR3 protein. This table has approximately 60,000 distinct CDR3 sequences, 3.5% to 5% appearing once. Trimming removed 2 bases from V and 2 bases from J; junction bases left unmatched: 12. The CDR3 is 18 amino acids. Germline loops: CDR1 MNHEY, CDR2 SVGAGI. The sequenced material came from PBMCs. This TCR was sampled from a man in his forties or fifties with multiple sclerosis. The genes are TRBV6-5 and TRBJ2-7; 10 nucleotides agree with TRBD1. The chain's CDR3 is CASSYRFSGQGLPYEQYF. The CDR3 nucleotides read TGTGCCAGCAGTTACCGCTTCTCGGGACAGGGGCTTCCCTACGAGCAGTACTTC.